A selection of T cell receptor beta chains follows, all from one sample in a study of beta chain features in type 1 diabetes. Method: immunoSEQ multiplex PCR; TCRdb's copy keeps in-frame clones and lacks some. Found here are around 500,000 clones, 9.5% to 12% of them singletons; the top ten hold approximately 0.045%. The sample was naive CD4+ T cells from blood. These TCRs come from a woman under 30 in good health. The CDR3 runs from the conserved cysteine through the conserved F or W. D genes are given only for firm matches. Only some rows state a clone size, as once, few, many or a class for expanded clones.

>TRBJ2-1|-|few|TRBV7-8
TGTGCCAGCAGCTTACGGGCGAATGAGCAGTTCTTC
CASSLRANEQFF
>TRBJ2-7|-|few|TRBV9
TGTGCCAGCAGCGTAGATGGTAGCCGAACCTACGAGCAGTACTTC
CASSVDGSRTYEQYF
>TRBJ2-5|-|few|TRBV4-2
TGTGCCAGCGGAACAACGGGGGAGACCCAGTACTTC
CASGTTGETQYF
>TRBJ2-1|-|few|TRBV29-1
TGCAGCGTTGGCGGTCAACGGTACAATGAGCAGTTCTTC
CSVGGQRYNEQFF
>TRBJ1-2|-|-|TRBV28
TGTGCCAGCAGTCCAGTTGGTGCCTATGGCTACACCTTC
CASSPVGAYGYTF
>TRBJ2-7|TRBD1|-|TRBV5-1
TGCGCCAGCAGCGCCGCCGGGACAGGGGGCCACGAGCAGTACTTC
CASSAAGTGGHEQYF
>TRBJ2-1|-|-|TRBV15
TGTGCCACCAGCAGCAGCGTCATGGCGGAGAACTACAATGAGCAGTTCTTC
CATSSSVMAENYNEQFF
>TRBJ2-1|TRBD2|-|TRBV6-1
TGTGCCAGCAGACCTCTAGCGGCTTCCTACAATGAGCAGTTCTTC
CASRPLAASYNEQFF
>TRBJ2-7|-|-|TRBV6-5
TGTGCCAGCAGACCGACCGGACAGTCGAAGCAGTACTTC
CASRPTGQSKQYF
>TRBJ2-5|-|few|TRBV6-5
TGTGCCAGCAGTTTCTTGTCGACCCAGTACTTC
CASSFLSTQYF
>TRBJ2-7|-|many|TRBV30
TGTGCCTGGAGTAATCTTTTTGGGGTCGGGCAGTACTTC
CAWSNLFGVGQYF
>TRBJ1-1|TRBD1|-|TRBV5-6
TGTGCCAGCAGCTCGATGCTAGCGGACAGGCGAGGCACTGAAGCTTTCTTT
CASSSMLADRRGTEAFF
>TRBJ2-5|-|few|TRBV7-9
TGTGCCAGCAGCTTACCGCCCTCTGAGACCCAGTACTTC
CASSLPPSETQYF
>TRBJ2-3|-|few|TRBV25-1
TGTGCCAGCAGTGAGATGCACCCTAGCACAGATACGCAGTATTTT
CASSEMHPSTDTQYF
>TRBJ2-3|TRBD2|few|TRBV5-5
TGTGCCAGCAGCTTGGGGCCAGCGGGAGTGCAAGATACGCAGTATTTT
CASSLGPAGVQDTQYF
>TRBJ1-2|TRBD1|few|TRBV7-9
TGTGCCAGCAGCCTGAGAAATGACAGGGGGCCCCATGGCTACACCTTC
CASSLRNDRGPHGYTF
>TRBJ2-1|-|few|TRBV9
TGTGCCAGCAGCGTTCAGGACAGAAACAATGAGCAGTTCTTC
CASSVQDRNNEQFF
>TRBJ2-5|TRBD1|-|TRBV7-2
TGTGCCAGCAGCGAACAGGGGGGCTTAGAGACCCAGTACTTC
CASSEQGGLETQYF
>TRBJ1-3|-|-|TRBV2
TGTGCCAGCAGTGCGCCGGGCCGCTCTGGAAACACCATATATTTT
CASSAPGRSGNTIYF
>TRBJ2-1|TRBD2|few|TRBV7-2
TGTGCCAGCAGCCTCACCGGACTAGCGGGACTTTACAATGAGCAGTTCTTC
CASSLTGLAGLYNEQFF
>TRBJ2-1|-|-|TRBV29-1
TGCAGCGTTGTGACCCTCTCCTACAATGAGCAGTTCTTC
CSVVTLSYNEQFF
>TRBJ2-1|TRBD2|-|TRBV7-9
TGTGCCAGCAGCTTAGGTCGTCTAGCGGGAATATTGGACAATGAGCAGTTCTTC
CASSLGRLAGILDNEQFF
>TRBJ1-2|-|-|TRBV5-4
TGTGCCAGCAGACGGCAGGGCTACAACTATGGCTACACCTTC
CASRRQGYNYGYTF
>TRBJ2-7|-|few|TRBV7-2
TGTGCCAGCACCCAAGTGGCCGGGAGAGGTTACGAGCAGTACTTC
CASTQVAGRGYEQYF
>TRBJ2-7|-|few|TRBV25-1
TGTGCCAGCAGTGAGTTGGGAGTCTACGAGCAGTACTTC
CASSELGVYEQYF
>TRBJ2-3|-|many|TRBV14
TGTGCCAGCAGCCTCGCGGGCGGGGAGGATACGCAGTATTTT
CASSLAGGEDTQYF
>TRBJ2-7|-|few|TRBV7-9
TGTGCCAGCAGCTTAGTCCCGAGCAGGGATCTTACCTACGAGCAGTACTTC
CASSLVPSRDLTYEQYF
>TRBJ2-4|-|many|TRBV7-2
TGTGCCAGCAGCCCTTCTCGTGGTGACATTCAGTACTTC
CASSPSRGDIQYF
>TRBJ2-7|-|-|TRBV30
TGTGCCTGGAAGACAGCATACGAGCAGTACTTC
CAWKTAYEQYF
>TRBJ1-1|TRBD1|-|TRBV18
TGTGCCAGCTCACGGGACAGCATGAACACTGAAGCTTTCTTT
CASSRDSMNTEAFF
>TRBJ2-3|-|many|TRBV13
TGTGCCAGCAGCCCTCGGGACGTAAGCACAGATACGCAGTATTTT
CASSPRDVSTDTQYF
>TRBJ2-5|TRBD1|few|TRBV4-3
TGCGCCAGCAGCCAACGACAGGGGGGAGAGACCCAGTACTTC
CASSQRQGGETQYF
>TRBJ2-3|TRBD2|few|TRBV27
TGTGCCAGCAGTTTCGGGGGGGCGAGACAGTATTTT
CASSFGGARQYF
>TRBJ2-2|TRBD1|few|TRBV4-1
TGCGCCAGCAGGGATAGGACAGGGTCGAACACCGGGGAGCTGTTTTTT
CASRDRTGSNTGELFF
>TRBJ1-5|-|few|TRBV16
TGTGCCAGCAGCCAATCCCTACAGCCCCAGCATTTT
CASSQSLQPQHF
>TRBJ2-1|TRBD1|-|TRBV7-3
TGTGCCAGCAGCCTAAAGGGGACAGGGAGGGACAATGAGCAGTTCTTC
CASSLKGTGRDNEQFF
>TRBJ1-5|-|-|TRBV9
TGTGCCAGCAGCGTAGATCCTGGTCAGCCCCAGCATTTT
CASSVDPGQPQHF
>TRBJ2-1|-|-|TRBV4-3
TGCGCCAGCAGCCAAGGACCAGGGAAGGGACATGAGCAGTTCTTC
CASSQGPGKGHEQFF
>TRBJ2-5|-|few|TRBV6-5
TGTGCCAGCAATAGGGGTACCGGAGAGACCCAGTACTTC
CASNRGTGETQYF
>TRBJ2-1|-|few|TRBV5-6
TGTGCCAGCAGCTTGGGAGGGAGGCCCTACAATGAGCAGTTCTTC
CASSLGGRPYNEQFF
>TRBJ2-3|TRBD1|few|TRBV5-1
TGCGCCAGCAGCAACCGGACAGGCCCAGATACGCAGTATTTT
CASSNRTGPDTQYF
>TRBJ2-1|TRBD2|-|TRBV9
TGTGCCAGCAGCCCCCGGGGACTAGGAGGAAACAATGAGCAGTTCTTC
CASSPRGLGGNNEQFF
>TRBJ2-5|-|-|TRBV7-9
TGTGCCAGCAGCCCGCCTTACCTAGCGCGCCAAGAGGCCCAGTACTTC
CASSPPYLARQEAQYF
>TRBJ2-3|-|few|TRBV5-6
TGTGCCAGCAGTTCGCTTTCGGGGGAGGATACGCAGTATTTT
CASSSLSGEDTQYF
>TRBJ2-2|TRBD2|few|TRBV9
TGTGCCAGCAGCCTAGCGGGAGGGATCGGGGAGCTGTTTTTT
CASSLAGGIGELFF
>TRBJ1-6|-|-|TRBV9
TGTGCCAGCAGCGAGGGGAATTCACCCCTCCACTTT
CASSEGNSPLHF
>TRBJ1-4|-|few|TRBV30
TGTGCCTGGAAGATACAGGGCGCTGAAAAACTGTTTTTT
CAWKIQGAEKLFF